The clone carrying this TCR beta chain was detected only a few times. Its antigen is currently unknown. This sample was taken from a study of T cell repertoires in aging, cancer and after chemotherapy. Amplification of TCR beta used genomic DNA extracted from peripheral blood. V shed 0 bases and J 5 bases; nucleotides not matched to a gene: 0. This CDR3 region has 14 residues. In germline, CDR1 is SGHRS, CDR2 YFSETQ. Whole-study results and caveats: Immunological memory after chemotherapy cannot be judged from the repertoire data. In hematological cancer patients, infiltrated lymphoid organs may have impaired thymic emigration or peripheral T cell expansion. Age-matched healthy donors had significantly more diverse, less clonal blood TCR repertoires than untreated cancer patients.

Rearranged V-D-J TRB sequences were amplified with a mixed TRB-A/B primer pool. TCRdb re-analysed the multiplex PCR reads in MiXCR, keeping a single row per CDR3 protein. The top ten hold almost 4.5% of the sample, which has about 5,000 distinct CDR3 sequences, 23% seen once. The TCR originated in a human donor with a blood cancer. The chain uses TRBV5-1 and TRBJ2-1, with TRBD2 identical over 9 bases. Sequenced sample: blood. The CDR3: CASSLGLADNEQFF. CDR3 DNA: TGCGCCAGCAGCTTGGGACTAGCGGACAATGAGCAGTTCTTC. The whole variable domain, filled in from reference TRBV5-1 and TRBJ2-1, reads KAGVTQTPRYLIKTRGQQVTLSCSPISGHRSVSWYQQTPGQGLQFLFEYFSETQRNKGNFPGRFSGRQFSNSRSEMNVSTLELGDSALYLCASSLGLADNEQFFGPGTRLTVL.